This TCR beta chain was identified during a study of response to subunit inactivated influenza vaccine. TCRdb redid the calling of the RT-PCR reads with MiXCR, one entry per CDR3 protein. The sample lists roughly 550,000 distinct CDR3 sequences, approximately 22% occurring once. Germline lookup yields CDR1 SGHTA and CDR2 FQGNSA. V shed 5 bases and J shed 1 base, with 18 bases lying between them. The CDR3 consists of 18 residues. At least ten counts were recorded for this clonotype. The data also belong to a second study, concerning T cells expressing NK-cell markers. From that report: The cDNA for TCR beta came from 5'RACE template switching with UMIs. All TCR beta repertoires analysed originated from sorted CD3+CD56+NKG2C+, CD3+CD56+NKG2C- and CD3+CD56-NKG2C+ T cells.

The J gene is TRBJ2-6, the V gene TRBV7-2; tentative D call: TRBD1 (6 bases). The clonotype comes from a man in his fifties or sixties who received an inactivated influenza vaccine. The material sequenced was CD4+ T cells sorted from PBMCs, taken about 12 days after vaccination. The CDR3 nucleotides are TGTGCCAGCAGCAGGCAGACAGGCCCGGGATCTGGGGCCAACGTCCTGACTTTC. This translates into CASSRQTGPGSGANVLTF.